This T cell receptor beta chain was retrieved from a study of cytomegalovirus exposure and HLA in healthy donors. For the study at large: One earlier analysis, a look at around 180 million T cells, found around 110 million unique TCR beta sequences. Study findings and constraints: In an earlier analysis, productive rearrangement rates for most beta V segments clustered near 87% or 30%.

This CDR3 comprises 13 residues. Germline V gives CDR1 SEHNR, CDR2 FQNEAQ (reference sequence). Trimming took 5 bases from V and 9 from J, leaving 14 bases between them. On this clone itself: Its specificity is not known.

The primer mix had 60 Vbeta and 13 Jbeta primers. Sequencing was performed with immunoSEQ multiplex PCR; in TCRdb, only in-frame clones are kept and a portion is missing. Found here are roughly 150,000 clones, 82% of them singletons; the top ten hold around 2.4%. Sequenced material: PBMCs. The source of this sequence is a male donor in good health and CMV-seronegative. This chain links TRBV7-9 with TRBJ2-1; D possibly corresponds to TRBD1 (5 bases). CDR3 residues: CASSIQGLGEQFF. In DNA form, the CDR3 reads TGTGCCAGCAGCATTCAGGGCCTTGGTGAGCAGTTCTTC. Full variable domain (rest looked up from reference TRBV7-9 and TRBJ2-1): DTGVSQNPRHKITKRGQNVTFRCDPISEHNRLYWYRQTLGQGPEFLTYFQNEAQLEKSRLLSDRFSAERPKGSFSTLEIQRTEQGDSAMYLCASSIQGLGEQFFGPGTRLTVL.